Ten or more counts support the clone carrying this T cell receptor beta chain. Antigen unknown. The data derive from a study of T-cell reconstitution after alpha-beta-depleted transplantation in children. General study points: Expanded graft clones, several hundred of them, were reportedly the source of alpha-beta T cells about two months after transplant.

During its preparation, the TCRbeta library received unique molecular identifiers. TCRdb fed the PCR reads into MiXCR, producing one record per CDR3 protein. The table lists 450,000 to 600,000 distinct CDR3 sequences, about 10% of them singletons, with around 2.2% in the top ten. Germline V gene sequence: CDR1 DFQATT, CDR2 SNEGSKA (reference sequence). The CDR3 totals 13 residues. The V end lost 6 bases, the J end lost 0 bases, and 11 bases lay between the germline ends. The receptor's source is a child under 10 years old with inherited bone marrow failure, due to receive a stem cell transplant. The gene calls are TRBV20-1 and TRBJ1-2; tentative D call: TRBD1 (6 bases). The material sequenced was PBMCs, taken before TCRalphabeta/CD19-depleted stem cell transplant. The CDR3 region is CSAARTANYGYTF. The CDR3 DNA follows: TGCAGTGCGGCTAGGACAGCTAACTATGGCTACACCTTC.